The 20 T cell receptor beta chains listed next were all sequenced from one sample in a study of blood T cell repertoires in COVID-19. The method was immunoSEQ multiplex PCR; TCRdb's version includes in-frame clones alone and lacks a portion of them. This sample has some 44,000 clones, with 87% found just once. Sequencing used peripheral blood. These receptors all stem from a man in his fifties or sixties with active COVID-19.

DNA of the CDR3: TGTGCCAGCTCACGGGGCAGGGATTGCGCCCAGCATTTT. It is translated as CASSRGRDCAQHF. This rearrangement joins TRBV18 to TRBJ1-5, with TRBD1 as a possible D gene (5 bases). This CDR3 is built from 13 residues. Germline V gene data show CDR1 as KGHSH and CDR2 as LQKENI. Trimming stripped 4 bases from V and 11 bases from J, with 15 bases between. Full variable domain (missing parts from reference TRBV18 and TRBJ1-5): NAGVMQNPRHLVRRRGQEARLRCSPMKGHSHVYWYRQLPEEGLKFMVYLQKENIIDESGMPKERFSAEFPKEGPSILRIQQVVRGDSAAYFCASSRGRDCAQHFGDGTRLSIL.

The chain joins TRBV7-9 to TRBJ2-3; 8 bases agree with TRBD1. V shed 5 bases and J 6 bases; nucleotides not matched to a gene: 13. Germline V gene data show CDR1 as SEHNR and CDR2 as FQNEAQ (reference sequence). The CDR3 runs 16 residues. CDR3 sequence reads: CASSQTGQASRDTQYF. CDR3 DNA sequence: TGTGCCAGCAGCCAGACGGGACAGGCGAGTAGGGATACGCAGTATTTT.

The chain recombines TRBV7-9 with TRBJ1-1; 9 bases fit TRBD1. This CDR3 is built from 13 residues. V gave up 4 bases and J gave up 7 bases; unmatched junction bases: 4. CDR1 is SEHNR and CDR2 is FQNEAQ in the germline V gene (reference sequence). The DNA for the CDR3 is TGTGCCAGCAGCTCGGACAGGGGTGATGAAGCTTTCTTT. This codes for CASSSDRGDEAFF.

The chain uses TRBV28 and TRBJ1-4; D unresolved. The germline CDR1 and CDR2 sequences are MDHEN and SYDVKM. V dropped 4 bases and J dropped 8 bases, with 11 bases sitting between them. The CDR3 has 13 amino acids. In DNA form, the CDR3 reads TGTGCCAGCAGTTATCCCCCGGGAGAAAAACTGTTTTTT. The encoded protein is CASSYPPGEKLFF. Filled out from reference TRBV28 and TRBJ1-4, the complete variable domain reads DVKVTQSSRYLVKRTGEKVFLECVQDMDHENMFWYRQDPGLGLRLIYFSYDVKMKEKGDIPEGYSVSREKKERFSLILESASTNQTSMYLCASSYPPGEKLFFGSGTQLSVL.

This chain links TRBV28 with TRBJ1-1; D may be TRBD1 (5 bases). Germline V gene sequence: CDR1 MDHEN, CDR2 SYDVKM. The CDR3 length is 14 residues. V was cut by 9 bases and J by 0 bases, with 14 bases left in between. The CDR3, as DNA: TGTGCCAGTAGGTTTAGGGGCATGAACACTGAAGCTTTCTTT. Protein: CASRFRGMNTEAFF.

The J gene is TRBJ1-4, the V gene TRBV10-3, with 7 bases identical to TRBD1. V shed 0 bases, J shed 8 bases, and the junction held 6 bases outside the gene matches. The CDR3 is 15 residues long. CDR1 is ENHRY and CDR2 is SYGVKD in the germline V gene. CDR3 residues: CAISESDREDEKLFF. For the CDR3, the DNA is TGTGCCATCAGTGAGTCTGACAGGGAAGACGAAAAACTGTTTTTT.

The rearrangement uses TRBV28 and TRBJ2-5; 11 positions agree with TRBD2. From germline, CDR1 is MDHEN and CDR2 SYDVKM. This CDR3 has 15 amino acids. Trimming at V came to 4 bases and at J to 2 bases, leaving 3 bases not matched to a gene. The CDR3 loop reads CASSYSGRGQETQYF. The CDR3 bases are TGTGCCAGCAGTTATAGCGGGAGGGGGCAAGAGACCCAGTACTTC.

A few counts support this clone. CDR3 DNA: TGTGCCAGCAGCCCCGGGACCGGGACAGTCACCGGGGAGCTGTTTTTT. Amino acid sequence: CASSPGTGTVTGELFF. The V and J genes are TRBV14 and TRBJ2-2, with 7 nucleotides matching TRBD1. The CDR3 runs to 16 residues. V trimming: 4 bases; J trimming: 4 bases; junction bases outside the gene matches: 9. Germline CDR1 reads SGHDN; CDR2 reads FVKESK.

The CDR3 DNA reads TGTGCCAGCAACAGTCAGGGGGCTCACAATGAGCAGTTCTTC. Residues: CASNSQGAHNEQFF. The V call is TRBV28, the J call TRBJ2-1; the match to TRBD1 covers 8 bases. Germline CDR1 MDHEN, CDR2 SYDVKM. The CDR3 spans 14 residues. The V segment lost 7 bases and the J segment 5 bases; nucleotides outside the gene matches: 7.

The chain carries TRBV5-6 and TRBJ1-4; D perhaps matches TRBD1 (5 bases). Germline CDR1 is SGHDT and CDR2 is YYEEEE. V was clipped by 3 bases and J by 3 bases, with 9 bases between them. The length of the CDR3 is 14 residues. In nucleotides, the CDR3 is TGTGCCAGCAGCTGGCGACAGCCTAATGAAAAACTGTTTTTT. Residues: CASSWRQPNEKLFF.

The chain combines TRBV12-2 with TRBJ2-1; the listed D gene, TRBD2, was not tested against the DNA. TRBV12-2 is given as a pseudogene. The CDR3 extends over 15 amino acids. DNA for the CDR3: TGTGCAAGTCGCCAGGGGCGGGGGCCCTACAATGAGCAGTTCTTC. This gives the protein CASRQGRGPYNEQFF.

The chain has TRBV5-1 and TRBJ1-2, with 7 positions matching TRBD1. Looked up from germline, CDR1 is SGHRS and CDR2 is YFSETQ. This CDR3 comprises 14 residues. After removal of 3 bases from V and 6 bases from J, the junction contained 8 bases not matched to a gene. The CDR3 DNA reads as TGCGCCAGCAGCTCCAGGGGGGAGGTTGATGGCTACACCTTC. Protein: CASSSRGEVDGYTF.

This clone was counted once. The chain joins TRBV19 to TRBJ2-2; 11 nucleotides match TRBD1. The CDR3 consists of 17 residues. Unmatched junction bases numbered 9, after V lost 4 bases and J lost 5 bases. Germline CDR1 is LNHDA and CDR2 is SQIVND (reference sequence). CDR3 sequence (DNA): TGTGCCAGTAGTACCGGCTACCGGGACAGGGGGACCGGGGAGCTGTTTTTT. It specifies CASSTGYRDRGTGELFF.

The chain links TRBV1 to TRBJ1-4. TRBV1 is tagged as a pseudogene. The CDR3 has 14 residues. Here the CDR3 DNA reads TGCACCAGCAAACCCCCGGGGAAGGATGAAAAACTGTTTTTT. Translating gives CTSKPPGKDEKLFF.

The chain combines TRBV9 with TRBJ1-6; 8 nucleotides line up with TRBD1. Germline values: CDR1 SGDLS, CDR2 YYNGEE. The CDR3 is made up of 15 amino acids. The ends lost 4 bases at V and 8 bases at J; junction bases unmatched: 8. The CDR3 spells CASSTGQGSDSPLHF. The DNA of the CDR3 is TGTGCCAGCAGCACAGGACAGGGTTCTGATTCACCCCTCCACTTT.

V and J are TRBV7-2 and TRBJ2-1, with a possible D match to TRBD2 (5 bases). Germline V CDR1 and CDR2: SGHTA, FQGNSA. The CDR3 length is 16 residues. Trimming took 3 bases from V and 2 from J, leaving 14 bases between them. The CDR3 loop is CASSFQRRVPYNEQFF. In DNA form, the CDR3 reads TGTGCCAGCAGCTTCCAGCGGAGAGTACCCTACAATGAGCAGTTCTTC.

The V call is TRBV5-4, the J call TRBJ2-6; D ambiguous. Germline assignment: CDR1 SGHNT and CDR2 YYREEE (reference sequence). This CDR3 has 15 residues. The V end was cut by 1 base, the J end by 2 bases, with 7 bases between. The CDR3 nucleotides are TGTGCCAGCAGCTTGCGTCTTACTGGGGCCAACGTCCTGACTTTC. Its protein is CASSLRLTGANVLTF.

The rearrangement links TRBV7-9 to TRBJ1-5, with D unresolved. The ends were cut back, 4 bases at V and 0 bases at J, with 22 bases in the middle. Germline V gene sequence: CDR1 SEHNR, CDR2 FQNEAQ (reference sequence). The CDR3 has 19 residues. This CDR3 reads CASSSENPLLPYSNQPQHF. In DNA form, the CDR3 reads TGTGCCAGCAGCTCAGAAAACCCCCTGTTACCATATAGCAATCAGCCCCAGCATTTT.

The J gene is TRBJ1-5, the V gene TRBV29-1, with TRBD1 matching over 7 bases. V was pared by 6 bases and J by 5 bases, with 4 bases of the junction left unmatched. Germline lookup yields CDR1 SQVTM and CDR2 ANQGSEA. The CDR3 has 12 residues. CDR3 sequence: CSVGQLDQPQHF. Written as DNA, the CDR3 is TGCAGCGTGGGACAGTTGGATCAGCCCCAGCATTTT.

This clone was seen just once. The V gene is TRBV28, the J gene TRBJ2-3, with TRBD2 matching 13 bases. This CDR3 has 16 amino acids. CDR1 is MDHEN and CDR2 is SYDVKM in the germline V gene. The junction had 11 bases not matched to a gene; V was cut back by 10 bases and J by 4 bases. The DNA for the CDR3 is TGTGCCATCTCTGTTTCACTAGCGGGGGGGCCAGATACGCAGTATTTT. Protein: CAISVSLAGGPDTQYF. The full variable domain, with the rest looked up from reference TRBV28 and TRBJ2-3, is DVKVTQSSRYLVKRTGEKVFLECVQDMDHENMFWYRQDPGLGLRLIYFSYDVKMKEKGDIPEGYSVSREKKERFSLILESASTNQTSMYLCAISVSLAGGPDTQYFGPGTRLTVL.